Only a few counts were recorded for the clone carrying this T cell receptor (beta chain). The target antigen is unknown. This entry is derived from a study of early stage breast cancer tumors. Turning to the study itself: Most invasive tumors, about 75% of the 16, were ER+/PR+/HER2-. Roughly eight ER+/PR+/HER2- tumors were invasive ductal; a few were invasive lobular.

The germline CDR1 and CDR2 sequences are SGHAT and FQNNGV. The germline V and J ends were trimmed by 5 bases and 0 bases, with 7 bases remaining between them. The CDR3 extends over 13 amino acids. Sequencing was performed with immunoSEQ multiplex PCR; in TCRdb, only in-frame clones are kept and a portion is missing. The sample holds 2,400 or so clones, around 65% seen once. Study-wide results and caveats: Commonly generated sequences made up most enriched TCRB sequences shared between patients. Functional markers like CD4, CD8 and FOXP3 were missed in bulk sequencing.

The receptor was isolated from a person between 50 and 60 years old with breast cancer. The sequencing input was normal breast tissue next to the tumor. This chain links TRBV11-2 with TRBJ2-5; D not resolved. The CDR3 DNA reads TGTGCCAGCAGCATTCACAACCAAGAGACCCAGTACTTC. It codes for CASSIHNQETQYF.